What follows are 28 T cell receptor beta chains derived from one specimen sequenced in a study of T-cell reconstitution after alpha-beta-depleted transplantation in children. Unique molecular identifiers featured in how the TCRbeta library was prepared. MiXCR, run by TCRdb on the PCR reads, gives a single entry per CDR3 protein. The sample lists more than 90,000 distinct CDR3 sequences, around a tenth occurring once. The specimen comprised PBMCs, sampled before TCRalphabeta/CD19-depleted stem cell transplant. These receptors all come from a boy between 2 and 10 years old with acute lymphoblastic leukemia, due to receive a stem cell transplant.

This sequence joins TRBV3-1 and TRBJ2-4; 7 nucleotides line up with TRBD1. Looked up from germline, CDR1 is LGHDT and CDR2 is YNNKEL (reference sequence). The CDR3 spans 16 residues. V was pared by 3 bases and J by 1 base, with 6 bases of the junction left unmatched. The chain's CDR3 is CASSQRQGWAKNIQYF. The CDR3, as DNA: TGTGCCAGCAGCCAGCGACAGGGCTGGGCCAAAAACATTCAGTACTTC.

This clonotype was recorded at least ten times. The chain employs TRBV7-8 and TRBJ1-2; 7 bases agree with TRBD1. Per the germline V gene, CDR1 is SGHVS and CDR2 is FQNEAQ. Unmatched junction bases numbered 13, after V lost 1 base and J lost 8 bases. The CDR3 contains 16 residues. This CDR3 is CASSLGDRPSQRGYTF. The DNA for the CDR3 is TGTGCCAGCAGCTTAGGGGACAGACCCTCTCAGCGAGGCTACACCTTC.

This clonotype came up a few times. The chain recombines TRBV5-1 with TRBJ1-1, with 8 positions matching TRBD1. Per the germline V gene, CDR1 is SGHRS and CDR2 is YFSETQ. This CDR3 comprises 16 residues. The ends lost 3 bases at V and 5 bases at J; junction bases unmatched: 12. This chain's CDR3 is CASSSHMTGAWTEAFF. Here the CDR3 DNA reads TGCGCCAGCAGCTCCCACATGACAGGGGCCTGGACTGAAGCTTTCTTT.

This clonotype was picked up a small number of times. The rearrangement uses TRBV5-1 and TRBJ2-7; 11 bases line up with TRBD2. The CDR3 contains 16 residues. The germline V gene encodes CDR1 SGHRS and CDR2 YFSETQ. Trimming cost V 0 bases and J 6 bases; bases outside gene matches: 8. CDR3 region: CASSLVFALAGGEQYF. The CDR3 DNA sequence: TGCGCCAGCAGCTTGGTTTTTGCGCTAGCGGGAGGCGAGCAGTACTTC.

This clonotype was seen a handful of times. This rearrangement joins TRBV6-5 to TRBJ1-2, with 9 bases that match TRBD1. The CDR3 runs to 13 residues. CDR1 MNHEY and CDR2 SVGAGI come from the germline V gene. V was pared by 6 bases and J by 8 bases, with 7 bases of the junction left unmatched. The CDR3 coding sequence is TGTGCCAGCAGATTGGACAGGGGAGACGGCTACACCTTC. Encoded protein: CASRLDRGDGYTF.

This clonotype turned up a few times. The genes are TRBV20-1 and TRBJ2-3; D might be TRBD1 (6 bases). V lost 4 bases and J lost 1, with 12 bases in between. Germline V gene sequence: CDR1 DFQATT, CDR2 SNEGSKA (reference sequence). This CDR3 has 14 residues. As DNA, the CDR3 is TGCAGTGCTAAACAGGGATGGGGCACAGATACGCAGTATTTT. It yields the protein CSAKQGWGTDTQYF.

This clonotype was picked up a small number of times. This chain links TRBV14 with TRBJ2-1; TRBD2 aligns across 7 bases. The CDR3 runs 15 residues. CDR1 is SGHDN, CDR2 FVKESK, per germline. V dropped 4 bases and J dropped 1; count of bases not matched to a gene: 4. The chain's CDR3 is CASSPWGGSYNEQFF. In DNA form, the CDR3 reads TGTGCCAGCAGCCCGTGGGGGGGATCCTACAATGAGCAGTTCTTC.

This clonotype occurred many times. The chain employs TRBV5-1 and TRBJ2-3; 12 bases align to TRBD2. CDR1 is SGHRS, CDR2 YFSETQ, per germline. This CDR3 comprises 19 residues. V shed 3 bases, J shed 3 bases, and the junction held 14 bases outside the gene matches. The CDR3, as DNA: TGCGCCAGCAGCTGGACCCAACTAGCGGGAGGACTGGGGACAGATACGCAGTATTTT. Translation gives CASSWTQLAGGLGTDTQYF. The full variable domain, rest sourced from reference TRBV5-1 and TRBJ2-3, is KAGVTQTPRYLIKTRGQQVTLSCSPISGHRSVSWYQQTPGQGLQFLFEYFSETQRNKGNFPGRFSGRQFSNSRSEMNVSTLELGDSALYLCASSWTQLAGGLGTDTQYFGPGTRLTVL.

The gene calls are TRBV12-3 or TRBV12-4 and TRBJ2-3; D is unresolved. V was trimmed by 6 bases and J by 2 bases, leaving 15 bases between them. The CDR3 spans 15 residues. CDR3 DNA: TGTGCCAGCAGGTTCCGGACGTCCTTCACAGATACGCAGTATTTT. Translating it yields CASRFRTSFTDTQYF.

This chain links TRBV3-1 with TRBJ2-1; perhaps TRBD1 as D (6 bases). CDR1 and CDR2 (germline): LGHDT, YNNKEL (reference sequence). The germline V and J ends were trimmed by 3 bases and 3 bases, with 15 bases remaining between them. CDR3 length equals 16 residues. The CDR3 coding sequence is TGTGCCAGCAGCCAGAGAGGGACATACTACTACAATGAGCAGTTCTTC. Amino acids: CASSQRGTYYYNEQFF.

The chain uses TRBV5-1 and TRBJ2-1; 9 bases are a match to TRBD2. This CDR3 contains 16 residues. V shed 0 bases and J 4 bases; nucleotides not matched to a gene: 5. Germline CDR1 is SGHRS and CDR2 is YFSETQ. CDR3: CASSLVSAGGYNEQFF. CDR3 coding DNA: TGCGCCAGCAGCTTGGTTTCGGCGGGAGGGTACAATGAGCAGTTCTTC. Looking up the rest from reference TRBV5-1 and TRBJ2-1 gives the full variable domain: KAGVTQTPRYLIKTRGQQVTLSCSPISGHRSVSWYQQTPGQGLQFLFEYFSETQRNKGNFPGRFSGRQFSNSRSEMNVSTLELGDSALYLCASSLVSAGGYNEQFFGPGTRLTVL.

The chain combines TRBV20-1 with TRBJ2-1, with TRBD2 identical over 15 bases. Germline V gene sequence: CDR1 DFQATT, CDR2 SNEGSKA (reference sequence). This CDR3 region has 18 residues. V was pared by 1 base and J by 3 bases, with 7 bases of the junction left unmatched. CDR3 nucleotide sequence: TGCAGTGCTAGAGCCCGCCCGGGACTAGCGGGAGGCTACAATGAGCAGTTCTTC. Its translation: CSARARPGLAGGYNEQFF.

This clonotype showed up just a few times. This chain joins TRBV5-1 and TRBJ2-7; 9 bases map to TRBD1. CDR3 size: 16 residues. CDR1 is SGHRS and CDR2 is YFSETQ in the germline V gene. J lost 2 bases, V lost 3 bases, and 9 bases had no gene match. For the CDR3, the DNA is TGCGCCAGCAGCTCCCCCCGGACAGGGGTTACCTACGAGCAGTACTTC. Translation gives CASSSPRTGVTYEQYF. Combining the CDR3 with reference TRBV5-1 and TRBJ2-7 gives the whole variable domain KAGVTQTPRYLIKTRGQQVTLSCSPISGHRSVSWYQQTPGQGLQFLFEYFSETQRNKGNFPGRFSGRQFSNSRSEMNVSTLELGDSALYLCASSSPRTGVTYEQYFGPGTRLTVT.

About this clonotype itself: This may be a read error: a much more frequent sequence differs by one nucleotide. As the CDR3 is not closed by the conserved phenylalanine or tryptophan, this likely results from a read error. J is TRBJ2-1 and V is TRBV7-9; 7 nucleotides agree with TRBD1. Germline V lookup: CDR1 SEHNR, CDR2 FQNEAQ (reference sequence). This CDR3 is built from 15 residues. V lost 4 bases, J lost 7 bases, and 10 bases stayed unmatched. In DNA form, the CDR3 reads TGTGCCAGCAGCTATGGGGACAGAGTCAGGAATGAGCAGTTCTAC. Its protein is CASSYGDRVRNEQFY.

This clonotype was counted at least ten times. The J gene is TRBJ1-1, the V gene TRBV7-9, with unresolved D. V lost 2 bases to trimming and J lost 2 bases, with 6 bases between them. Germline CDR1 is SEHNR and CDR2 is FQNEAQ (reference sequence). CDR3 length equals 13 residues. DNA for the CDR3: TGTGCCAGCAGCTTAAGAGACAACACTGAAGCTTTCTTT. Protein product: CASSLRDNTEAFF.

The chain uses TRBV28 and TRBJ2-1; D uncertain. This CDR3 has 14 residues. The germline CDR1 and CDR2 sequences are MDHEN and SYDVKM. V shed 6 bases and J shed 7 bases, with 16 bases lying between them. The CDR3 DNA reads as TGTGCCAGCAGCTTGTCAGCCCCACAGAATGAGCAGTTCTTC. Its translation is CASSLSAPQNEQFF.

The V and J genes are TRBV12-3 or TRBV12-4 and TRBJ2-2; TRBD2 might be the D (7 bases). The V end was cut by 2 bases, the J end by 4 bases, with 17 bases between. This CDR3 is 17 amino acids long. CDR3 loop: CASSLSTGGLGTGELFF. The CDR3 coding sequence is TGTGCCAGCAGTTTAAGTACGGGGGGCTTGGGCACCGGGGAGCTGTTTTTT.

This clonotype occurred many times. The chain carries TRBV20-1 and TRBJ1-1; D gene unclear. The CDR3 has 13 amino acids. The V end was cut by 1 base, the J end by 8 bases, with 14 bases between. CDR1 is DFQATT, CDR2 SNEGSKA, per germline (reference sequence). The CDR3 protein is CSARVFVHSEAFF. The CDR3 DNA reads TGCAGTGCTAGAGTCTTCGTACACTCCGAAGCTTTCTTT.

This clonotype was found many times. The chain has TRBV7-9 and TRBJ2-5; D gene ambiguous. CDR1 and CDR2 from the germline V gene are SEHNR and FQNEAQ (reference sequence). Trimming took off 1 base at V and 0 bases at J, with 6 bases between the two ends. The CDR3 runs to 14 residues. In DNA, the CDR3 is TGTGCCAGCAGCTTAGACGCACACCAAGAGACCCAGTACTTC. Its protein is CASSLDAHQETQYF.

Ten or more counts support this clonotype. The chain recombines TRBV6-5 with TRBJ2-7; D is ambiguous. CDR3 size: 14 residues. V was pared by 6 bases and J by 2 bases, with 14 bases between. Germline V gives CDR1 MNHEY, CDR2 SVGAGI. Here the CDR3 reads CASSPSSLAYEQYF. CDR3 coding DNA: TGTGCCAGCAGCCCGTCGAGCCTGGCCTACGAGCAGTACTTC.

V usage is TRBV3-1 and J usage is TRBJ2-2, with D perhaps matching TRBD2 (5 bases). The CDR3 consists of 18 residues. The ends were cut back, 0 bases at V and 5 bases at J, with 19 bases in the middle. Germline-derived CDR1 and CDR2 are LGHDT and YNNKEL (reference sequence). CDR3 amino acids: CASSQDFGGLAETGELFF. The CDR3 DNA reads as TGTGCCAGCAGCCAAGATTTTGGTGGCCTAGCAGAGACCGGGGAGCTGTTTTTT. Combining the CDR3 with reference TRBV3-1 and TRBJ2-2 gives the whole variable domain DTAVSQTPKYLVTQMGNDKSIKCEQNLGHDTMYWYKQDSKKFLKIMFSYNNKELIINETVPNRFSPKSPDKAHLNLHINSLELGDSAVYFCASSQDFGGLAETGELFFGEGSRLTVL.

At least ten counts were recorded for this clonotype. V gene TRBV5-1 combines with J gene TRBJ2-1; 9 positions agree with TRBD2. With 7 bases clipped from V and 1 base from J, the junction kept 3 bases outside the gene matches. Germline CDR1 SGHRS, CDR2 YFSETQ. The CDR3 contains 14 residues. The CDR3 here is CASASGDSYNEQFF. DNA for the CDR3: TGCGCCAGCGCTAGCGGGGATTCCTACAATGAGCAGTTCTTC.

This clonotype was counted ten times or more. The chain couples TRBV20-1 to TRBJ1-5; D perhaps matches TRBD1 (5 bases). The CDR3 loop spans 13 amino acids. V gave up 6 bases and J gave up 3 bases, with 12 bases separating them. The V gene's germline CDR1 is DFQATT and CDR2 SNEGSKA (reference sequence). The CDR3 loop reads CSASSGVNQPQHF. The CDR3 nucleotides read TGCAGTGCCAGCTCGGGGGTCAATCAGCCCCAGCATTTT.

This clonotype was found many times. The chain recombines TRBV15 with TRBJ1-5; D unresolved. This CDR3 contains 17 residues. CDR1 LNHNV and CDR2 YYDKDF come from the germline V gene (reference sequence). Deletions cut 4 bases from V and 7 bases from J, with 23 bases between. The CDR3 sequence is CATSITYGDPVLQPQHF. The CDR3 DNA follows: TGTGCCACCAGCATAACTTATGGGGATCCCGTTTTACAGCCCCAGCATTTT.

This clonotype was counted between two and nine times. The chain combines TRBV6-1 with TRBJ1-2, with D possibly matching TRBD1 (6 bases). Germline assignment: CDR1 MNHNS and CDR2 SASEGT. The CDR3 extends over 15 amino acids. With 6 bases removed from V and 3 bases from J, the gap between germline ends came to 17 bases. DNA of the CDR3: TGTGCCAGCAGCCGAATGACAGGTGTCTACTATGGCTACACCTTC. The encoded protein is CASSRMTGVYYGYTF.

This clonotype was detected only a few times. CDR3 sequence: CASSPGRRVHNEQFF. In nucleotides, the CDR3 is TGCGCCAGCAGCCCAGGTCGCAGGGTCCACAATGAGCAGTTCTTC. This rearrangement joins TRBV5-1 to TRBJ2-1; maybe TRBD1 (5 bases). The germline V gene encodes CDR1 SGHRS and CDR2 YFSETQ. The CDR3 is 15 residues long. V lost 4 bases and J 5 bases, leaving 16 bases between the germline ends.

The chain combines TRBV7-9 with TRBJ2-3, with TRBD2 matching 7 bases. CDR3 size: 16 residues. The germline gives CDR1 SEHNR, CDR2 FQNEAQ (reference sequence). The V and J ends lost 5 bases and 0 bases, in that order; junction bases with no gene match: 8. The CDR3 nucleotides are TGTGCCAGCAGCCCCCTAGCGGATTCTAGCACAGATACGCAGTATTTT. Residues: CASSPLADSSTDTQYF. The variable domain in full, completed from reference TRBV7-9 and TRBJ2-3, reads DTGVSQNPRHKITKRGQNVTFRCDPISEHNRLYWYRQTLGQGPEFLTYFQNEAQLEKSRLLSDRFSAERPKGSFSTLEIQRTEQGDSAMYLCASSPLADSSTDTQYFGPGTRLTVL.

This clonotype was found many times. The chain joins TRBV10-3 to TRBJ1-2, with D tentatively TRBD1 (6 bases). This CDR3 is 16 amino acids long. Trimming removed 2 bases from V and 5 bases from J, with 18 bases in between. Germline V gives CDR1 ENHRY, CDR2 SYGVKD. The CDR3 protein is CAISEPGQQDGYGYTF. DNA of the CDR3: TGTGCCATCAGTGAGCCCGGACAGCAAGACGGATATGGCTACACCTTC.